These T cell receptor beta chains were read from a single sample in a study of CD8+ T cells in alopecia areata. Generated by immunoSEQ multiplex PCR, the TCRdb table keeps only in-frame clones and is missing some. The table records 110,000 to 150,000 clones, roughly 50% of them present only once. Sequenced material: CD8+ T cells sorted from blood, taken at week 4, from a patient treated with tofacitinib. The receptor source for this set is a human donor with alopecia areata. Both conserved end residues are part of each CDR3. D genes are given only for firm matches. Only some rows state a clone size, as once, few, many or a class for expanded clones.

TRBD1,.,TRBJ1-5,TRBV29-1,CILYRGHQPQHF,TGTATACTGTACAGGGGTCATCAGCCCCAGCATTTT
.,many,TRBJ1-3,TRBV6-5,CASQGGSSGNTIYF,TGTGCCAGCCAAGGGGGGAGCTCTGGAAACACCATATATTTT
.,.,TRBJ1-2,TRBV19,CASSIDPSDSLNYGYTF,TGTGCCAGTAGTATAGATCCCTCTGACAGCCTCAACTATGGCTACACCTTC
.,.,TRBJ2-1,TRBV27,CASSVRRNEQFF,TGTGCCAGCAGTGTAAGGAGGAATGAGCAGTTCTTC
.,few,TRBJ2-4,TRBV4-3,CASSQRPTAKNIQYF,TGCGCCAGCAGCCAAAGACCGACGGCCAAAAACATTCAGTACTTC
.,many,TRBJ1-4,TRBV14,CASSHHTGGSGEKLFF,TGTGCCAGCAGCCATCACACCGGAGGTAGCGGGGAAAAACTGTTTTTT
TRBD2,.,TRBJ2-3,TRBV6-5,CASARLAGGTDTQYF,TGTGCCAGCGCTAGACTAGCGGGGGGCACAGATACGCAGTATTTT
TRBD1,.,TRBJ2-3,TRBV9,CASSVRGGWDTQYF,TGTGCCAGCAGCGTACGAGGGGGCTGGGATACGCAGTATTTT
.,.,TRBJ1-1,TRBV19,CASSDQQGPTEAFF,TGTGCCAGTAGCGACCAACAGGGTCCCACTGAAGCTTTCTTT
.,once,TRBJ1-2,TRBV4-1,CASSQEPGNNYGYTF,TGCGCCAGCAGCCAAGAGCCGGGGAATAACTATGGCTACACCTTC
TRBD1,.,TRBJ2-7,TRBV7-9,CASSPGQGEGYEQYF,TGCGCCAGCAGCCCCGGACAGGGGGAAGGATACGAGCAGTACTTC
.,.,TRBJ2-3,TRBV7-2,CASSLAVYSTDTQYF,TGTGCCAGCAGCTTAGCGGTGTATAGCACAGATACGCAGTATTTT
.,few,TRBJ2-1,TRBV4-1,CASSPGNNEQFF,TGCGCCAGCAGCCCCGGGAACAATGAGCAGTTCTTC
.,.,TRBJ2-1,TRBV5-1,CASSLVRGGSSNEQFF,TGCGCCAGCAGCTTGGTAAGGGGAGGCTCCTCCAATGAGCAGTTCTTC
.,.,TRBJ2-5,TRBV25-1,CASSEARGIQYF,TGTGCCAGCAGTGAAGCTAGGGGGATCCAGTACTTC
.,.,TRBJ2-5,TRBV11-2,CASSSGWQQETQYF,TGTGCCAGCAGCTCCGGCTGGCAGCAAGAGACCCAGTACTTC
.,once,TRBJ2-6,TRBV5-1,CASSTGHLTSGANVLTF,TGCGCCAGCAGCACGGGACACCTAACCTCTGGGGCCAACGTCCTGACTTTC
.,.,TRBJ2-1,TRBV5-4,CASSLEGNEQFF,TGTGCCAGCAGCTTGGAAGGCAATGAGCAGTTCTTC
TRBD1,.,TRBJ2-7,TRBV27,CASSFTGGLDEQYF,TGTGCCAGCAGTTTTACAGGGGGGCTCGACGAGCAGTACTTC
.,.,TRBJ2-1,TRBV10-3,CAISESGNEQFF,TGTGCCATCAGTGAGTCCGGGAATGAGCAGTTCTTC
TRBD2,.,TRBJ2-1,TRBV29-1,CSVEGTSGWYNEQFF,TGCAGCGTTGAAGGGACTAGCGGGTGGTACAATGAGCAGTTCTTC
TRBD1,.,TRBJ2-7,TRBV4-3,CASSQGDSSIYEQYF,TGCGCCAGCAGCCAAGGGGACAGCTCAATCTACGAGCAGTACTTC
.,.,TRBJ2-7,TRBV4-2,CASSQDEVFSEQYF,TGTGCCAGCAGCCAAGATGAGGTCTTTAGCGAGCAGTACTTC
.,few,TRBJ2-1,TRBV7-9,CASSLVANEQFF,TGTGCCAGCAGCTTAGTGGCAAATGAGCAGTTCTTC
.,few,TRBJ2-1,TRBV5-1,CARNPVWGNEQFF,TGCGCCAGGAACCCTGTGTGGGGAAATGAGCAGTTCTTC
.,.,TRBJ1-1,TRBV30,CAWTGSPEAFF,TGTGCCTGGACAGGGTCCCCTGAAGCTTTCTTT
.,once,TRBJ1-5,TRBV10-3,CATTQNPANQPQHF,TGTGCCACCACCCAAAATCCGGCCAATCAGCCCCAGCATTTT
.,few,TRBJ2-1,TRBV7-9,CASSLGPVGGPYNEQFF,TGTGCCAGCAGCTTAGGCCCTGTCGGGGGACCCTACAATGAGCAGTTCTTC
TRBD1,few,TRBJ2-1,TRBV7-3,CASSLRQGIGDEQFF,TGTGCCAGCAGCTTAAGACAGGGAATTGGCGATGAGCAGTTCTTC
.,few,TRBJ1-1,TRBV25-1,CASSAVEGTEAFF,TGTGCCAGCAGTGCCGTTGAGGGCACTGAAGCTTTCTTT
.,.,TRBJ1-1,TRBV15,CATSRGVEAIAFF,TGTGCCACCAGCAGAGGGGTGGAGGCCATAGCTTTCTTT
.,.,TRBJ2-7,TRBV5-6,CASSFRGEQYF,TGTGCCAGCAGCTTTCGGGGCGAGCAGTACTTC
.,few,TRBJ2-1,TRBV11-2,CASSFLEGAREQFF,TGTGCCAGCAGCTTTTTGGAGGGGGCTCGTGAGCAGTTCTTC
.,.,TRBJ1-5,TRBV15,CATSREVHQPQHF,TGTGCCACCAGCAGAGAGGTACATCAGCCCCAGCATTTT
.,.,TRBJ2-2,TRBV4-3,CASSRGYTGELFF,TGCGCCAGCAGCCGCGGGTACACCGGGGAGCTGTTTTTT
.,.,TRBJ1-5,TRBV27,CASSLTGSRQPQHF,TGTGCCAGCAGTCTTACAGGCTCTCGTCAGCCCCAGCATTTT
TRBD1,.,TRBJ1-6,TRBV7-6,CASSFRQGASYNSPLHF,TGTGCCAGCAGCTTCCGACAGGGGGCTTCCTATAATTCACCCCTCCACTTT
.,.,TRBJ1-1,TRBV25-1,CASSDIWESGQAFF,TGTGCCAGCAGTGATATCTGGGAATCGGGGCAAGCTTTCTTT
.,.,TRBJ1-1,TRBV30,CAWSVPNTEAFF,TGTGCCTGGAGTGTACCGAACACTGAAGCTTTCTTT
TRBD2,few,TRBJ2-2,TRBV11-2,CASSSGGIGELFF,TGTGCCAGCAGCTCCGGGGGGATCGGGGAGCTGTTTTTT
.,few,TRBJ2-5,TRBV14,CASSQGRPQETQYF,TGTGCCAGCAGCCAAGGGCGCCCGCAAGAGACCCAGTACTTC
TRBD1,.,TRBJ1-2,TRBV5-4,CASSFPPLIGQGNYGYTF,TGTGCCAGCAGCTTTCCCCCATTGATAGGACAGGGCAACTATGGCTACACCTTC
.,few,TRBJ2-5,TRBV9,CASSVGSPTETQYF,TGTGCCAGCAGCGTCGGGAGTCCGACGGAGACCCAGTACTTC
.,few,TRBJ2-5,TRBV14,CASSQLRGETQYF,TGTGCCAGCAGCCAACTCAGGGGAGAGACCCAGTACTTC
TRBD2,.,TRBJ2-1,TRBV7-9,CASSQSGGIYNEQFF,TGTGCCAGCAGCCAAAGCGGGGGGATCTACAATGAGCAGTTCTTC
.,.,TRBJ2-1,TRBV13,CASSPSSYNEQFF,TGTGCCAGCAGCCCCAGCTCCTACAATGAGCAGTTCTTC
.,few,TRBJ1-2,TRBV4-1,CASSQDRQGQYGYTF,TGCGCCAGCAGCCAAGATAGGCAGGGCCAGTATGGCTACACCTTC
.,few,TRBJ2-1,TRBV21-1,CANRTDGSSYNEQFF,TGTGCCAACCGGACGGACGGGAGCTCCTACAATGAGCAGTTCTTC
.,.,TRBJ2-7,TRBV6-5,CASGLGEQYF,TGTGCCAGCGGTCTGGGGGAGCAGTACTTC
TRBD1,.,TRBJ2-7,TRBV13,CASSNWGQGPYEQYF,TGTGCCAGCAGTAATTGGGGACAGGGACCCTACGAGCAGTACTTC
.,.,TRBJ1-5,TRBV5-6,CASSQLRDGPNQPQHF,TGTGCCAGCAGCCAACTTCGGGACGGACCCAATCAGCCCCAGCATTTT
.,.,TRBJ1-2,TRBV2,CASSEGTFGGYYGYTF,TGTGCCAGCAGTGAAGGGACCTTTGGAGGTTACTATGGCTACACCTTC
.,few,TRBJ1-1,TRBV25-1,CASSERGDGTEAFF,TGTGCCAGCAGTGAACGGGGGGACGGGACTGAAGCTTTCTTT
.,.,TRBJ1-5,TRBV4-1,CASSQGAGGNQPQHF,TGCGCCAGCAGCCAAGGGGCGGGGGGCAATCAGCCCCAGCATTTT
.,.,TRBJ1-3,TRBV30,CAWSALGNTIYF,TGTGCCTGGAGTGCCCTTGGAAACACCATATATTTT
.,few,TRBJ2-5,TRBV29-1,CSVEAHRETQYF,TGCAGCGTTGAGGCCCATCGGGAGACCCAGTACTTC
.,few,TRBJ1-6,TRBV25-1,CASSEFPTGRRSPLHF,TGTGCCAGCAGTGAATTCCCGACAGGTCGGCGATCACCCCTCCACTTT